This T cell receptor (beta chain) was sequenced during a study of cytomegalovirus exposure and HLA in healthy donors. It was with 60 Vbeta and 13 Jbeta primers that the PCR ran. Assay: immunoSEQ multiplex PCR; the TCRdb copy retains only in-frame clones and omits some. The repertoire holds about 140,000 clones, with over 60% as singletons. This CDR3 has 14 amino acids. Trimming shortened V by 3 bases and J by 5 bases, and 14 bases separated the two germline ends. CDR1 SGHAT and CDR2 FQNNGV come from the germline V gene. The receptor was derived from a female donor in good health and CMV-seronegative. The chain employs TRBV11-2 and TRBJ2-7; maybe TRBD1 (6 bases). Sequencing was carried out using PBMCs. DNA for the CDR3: TGTGCCAGCAGCTTGGACAGCCTTTCCCACGAGCAGTACTTC. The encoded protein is CASSLDSLSHEQYF.